This passage covers 3 T cell receptor beta chains from one sample sequenced in a study of blood T cell repertoires in COVID-19. This table comes from immunoSEQ multiplex PCR, and its TCRdb copy is limited to in-frame clones, with some not included. The data contain over 200,000 clones, approximately 84% of them singletons. The sequenced sample was peripheral blood. The receptors shown here come from a woman at least 80 years old with COVID-19, enrolled during active disease.

The chain joins TRBV12-3 or TRBV12-4 to TRBJ2-1; D may be TRBD2 (5 bases). The CDR3 length is 13 residues. The V end was cut by 6 bases, the J end by 6 bases, with 12 bases between. In DNA form, the CDR3 reads TGTGCCAGCAGCCTCTCTGGAGGCAATGAGCAGTTCTTC. This gives the protein CASSLSGGNEQFF.

The chain recombines TRBV9 with TRBJ1-5; TRBD1 is a possible D gene (6 bases). The CDR3 consists of 15 residues. The V gene lost 0 bases and the J gene lost 6 bases, with 13 bases spanning the gap. The germline V gene has CDR1 SGDLS and CDR2 YYNGEE. As DNA, the CDR3 is TGTGCCAGCAGCGTAGGTGTAACAGGGAGTCAGCCCCAGCATTTT. Its translation: CASSVGVTGSQPQHF.

The CDR3 coding sequence is TGCGCCAGCAGCCAAGTATTGGGGAACAGGTTGATCTCTGGGGCCAACGTCCTGACTTTC. Residues: CASSQVLGNRLISGANVLTF. J is TRBJ2-6 and V is TRBV4-1; D is perhaps TRBD1 (5 bases). CDR1 is MGHRA, CDR2 YSYEKL, per germline. The V end was cut by 1 base, the J end by 0 bases, with 19 bases between. This CDR3 is 20 amino acids long.